This TCR beta chain was recorded in a study of T-cell memory formation after mild COVID-19. Study-level findings and limits: Nothing confirmed that second-wave clones peaking on day 37 were specific for SARS-CoV-2.

V was trimmed by 3 bases and J by 8 bases, leaving 13 bases between them. The CDR3 consists of 13 residues. The 5'RACE method, run with constant-segment primers, produced TCR alpha and TCR beta cDNA libraries (carrying sample barcodes and UMIs). TCRdb reanalysed the 5' RACE reads using MiXCR and keeps one entry per CDR3 protein. The table records under 300,000 distinct CDR3 sequences, around 8% of them present only once. In its sample, this clonotype was seen many times. No antigen is known for it. Sequenced: PBMCs or a T cell subset sorted from them (not recorded which). The sequence was collected from a man aged 18-30 years who had mild COVID-19 (a few samples of this study predate the infection). Cell type and time point are not known. The chain is built from TRBV12-3 or TRBV12-4 and TRBJ1-2; the D gene is possibly TRBD1 (5 bases). For the CDR3, the DNA is TGTGCCAGCAGTTTTGGGGCTTCTGGAGGCTACACCTTC. The encoded protein is CASSFGASGGYTF.